This T cell receptor beta chain is from a study of blood T cell repertoires in COVID-19. Germline-derived CDR1 and CDR2 are LNHDA and SQIVND (reference sequence). V was pared by 4 bases and J by 2 bases, with 7 bases of the junction left unmatched. CDR3 length: 16 amino acids. Using immunoSEQ multiplex PCR, the repertoire was profiled, and TCRdb retains in-frame clones only, with some absent. The table has more than 300,000 clones, over 80% seen once; the top ten hold about 5%. The TCR was taken from a woman between 45 and 65 years old who had recovered from COVID-19. V usage is TRBV19 and J usage is TRBJ2-1, with 8 bases fitting TRBD2. Specimen: PBMCs or T cells enriched from blood (not recorded which). DNA of the CDR3: TGTGCCAGTAGTAGGAGCGGGGGAGGCCCCTACAATGAGCAGTTCTTC. It specifies CASSRSGGGPYNEQFF.